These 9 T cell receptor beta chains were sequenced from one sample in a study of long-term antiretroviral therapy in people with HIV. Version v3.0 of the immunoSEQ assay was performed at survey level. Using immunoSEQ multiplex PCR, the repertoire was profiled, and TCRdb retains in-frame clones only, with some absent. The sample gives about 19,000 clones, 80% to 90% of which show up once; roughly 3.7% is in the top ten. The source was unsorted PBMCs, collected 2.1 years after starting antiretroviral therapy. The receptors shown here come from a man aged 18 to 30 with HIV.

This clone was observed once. CDR3 protein: CASSYADTIYF. The DNA of the CDR3 is TGTGCCAGCAGCTACGCGGACACCATATATTTT. This chain links TRBV7-2 with TRBJ1-3, with unresolved D. This CDR3 is built from 11 residues. CDR1 and CDR2 from the germline V gene are SGHTA and FQGNSA. The V end was cut by 4 bases, the J end by 8 bases, with 6 bases between.

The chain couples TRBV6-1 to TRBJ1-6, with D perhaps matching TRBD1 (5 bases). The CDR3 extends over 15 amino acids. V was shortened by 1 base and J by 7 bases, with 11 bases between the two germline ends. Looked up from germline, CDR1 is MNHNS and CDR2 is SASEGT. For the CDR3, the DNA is TGTGCCAGCAGTGAAGGGGGCAGGGCGAATTCACCCCTCCACTTT. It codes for CASSEGGRANSPLHF.

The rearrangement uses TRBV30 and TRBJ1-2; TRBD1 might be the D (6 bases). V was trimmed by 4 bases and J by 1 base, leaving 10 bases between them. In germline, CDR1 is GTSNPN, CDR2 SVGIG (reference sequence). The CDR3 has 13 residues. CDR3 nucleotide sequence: TGTGCCTGGATTGGGGGCGGTAACTATGGCTACACCTTC. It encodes CAWIGGGNYGYTF.

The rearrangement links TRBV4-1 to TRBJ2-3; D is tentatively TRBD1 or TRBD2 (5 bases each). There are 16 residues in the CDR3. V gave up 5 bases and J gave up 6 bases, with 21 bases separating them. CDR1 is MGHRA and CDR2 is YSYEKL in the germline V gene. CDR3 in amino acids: CASSGTVGVWRDTQYF. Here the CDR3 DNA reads TGCGCCAGCAGCGGGACCGTAGGGGTCTGGCGGGATACGCAGTATTTT.

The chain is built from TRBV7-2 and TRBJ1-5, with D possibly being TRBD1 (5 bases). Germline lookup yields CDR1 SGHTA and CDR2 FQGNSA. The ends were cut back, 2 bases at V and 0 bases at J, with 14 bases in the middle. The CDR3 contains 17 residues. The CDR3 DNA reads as TGTGCCAGCAGCTTATGGTCGGGGGGAAGTAGCAATCAGCCCCAGCATTTT. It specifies CASSLWSGGSSNQPQHF.

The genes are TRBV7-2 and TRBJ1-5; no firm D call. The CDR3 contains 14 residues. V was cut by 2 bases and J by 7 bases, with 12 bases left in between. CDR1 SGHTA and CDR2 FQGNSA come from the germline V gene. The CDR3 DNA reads TGTGCCAGCAGCTTACGGGTAGGTCAACAGCCCCAGCATTTT. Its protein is CASSLRVGQQPQHF.

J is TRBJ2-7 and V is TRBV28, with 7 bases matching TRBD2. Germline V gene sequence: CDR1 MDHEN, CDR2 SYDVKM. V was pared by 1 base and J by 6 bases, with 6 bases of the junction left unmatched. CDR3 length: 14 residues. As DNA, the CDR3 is TGTGCCAGCAGTTTATCGGTCGGGAGGTTCGAGCAGTACTTC. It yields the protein CASSLSVGRFEQYF.

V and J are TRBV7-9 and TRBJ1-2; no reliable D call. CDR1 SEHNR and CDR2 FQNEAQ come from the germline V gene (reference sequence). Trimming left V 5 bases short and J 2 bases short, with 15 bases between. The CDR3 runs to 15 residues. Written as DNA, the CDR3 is TGTGCCAGCAGCCACGAAGGCGGGGTCAACTATGGCTACACCTTC. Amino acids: CASSHEGGVNYGYTF.

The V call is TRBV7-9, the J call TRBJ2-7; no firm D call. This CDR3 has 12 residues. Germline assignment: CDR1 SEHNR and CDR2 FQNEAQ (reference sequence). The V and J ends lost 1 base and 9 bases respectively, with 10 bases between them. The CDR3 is CASSLGERRQYF. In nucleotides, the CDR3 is TGTGCCAGCAGCTTAGGCGAACGGAGGCAGTACTTC.